This is a list of T cell receptor beta chains from one sample in a study of blood T cells in healthy people across ages. TCRdb re-derived calls from the 5' RACE reads in MiXCR, one entry per CDR3 protein. The sample carries 650,000 to 900,000 distinct CDR3 sequences, roughly 60% recorded once. The sample taken for sequencing was blood. These receptors were collected from a man aged 25 to 45 in good health. The CDR3 runs from the conserved cysteine through the conserved F or W. Each record gives: J gene, clone size, V gene, CDR3 protein. Some rows have no size entry. The others give once, few or many, or a class for an expanded clone.

J gene: TRBJ2-5
clone size: -
V gene: TRBV5-1
CDR3 protein: CASSSPGGGPEETQYF

J gene: -
clone size: -
V gene: TRBV20-1
CDR3 protein: CSANGPVGGGTQYF

J gene: TRBJ2-3
clone size: -
V gene: TRBV6-5
CDR3 protein: CASSYRGNRHTDTQYF

J gene: TRBJ2-1
clone size: -
V gene: TRBV9
CDR3 protein: CASSVGAGLSSYNEQFF

J gene: TRBJ2-3
clone size: few
V gene: TRBV9
CDR3 protein: CASSVVVGLSTDTQYF

J gene: TRBJ2-5
clone size: -
V gene: TRBV6-5
CDR3 protein: CASSYNGAETQYF

J gene: TRBJ2-4
clone size: once
V gene: TRBV5-1
CDR3 protein: CASSYRQGPGEQYF

J gene: TRBJ1-2
clone size: few
V gene: TRBV9
CDR3 protein: CASSADHTDLPYGYTF

J gene: TRBJ1-6
clone size: -
V gene: TRBV29-1
CDR3 protein: CSVEGQQGLNSPLHF

J gene: TRBJ2-3
clone size: few
V gene: TRBV6-6
CDR3 protein: CASSYSLGEGRDTQYF

J gene: TRBJ2-4
clone size: -
V gene: TRBV7-9
CDR3 protein: CASTSWGRGGRQNIQYF

J gene: TRBJ1-6
clone size: -
V gene: TRBV12-3/TRBV12-4
CDR3 protein: CASSLSVSPLHF

J gene: TRBJ1-1
clone size: many
V gene: TRBV11-1
CDR3 protein: CASSLSRRVTEAFF

J gene: TRBJ2-4
clone size: -
V gene: TRBV7-9
CDR3 protein: CASSLAGGRDTKNIQYF

J gene: TRBJ1-2
clone size: -
V gene: TRBV12-3/TRBV12-4
CDR3 protein: CASSPRTGLGGYTF

J gene: TRBJ2-5
clone size: -
V gene: TRBV7-2
CDR3 protein: CASSLKRASGEPQETQYF

J gene: TRBJ1-2
clone size: once
V gene: TRBV4-3
CDR3 protein: CASSQWLVEGGGYTF

J gene: TRBJ1-2
clone size: few
V gene: TRBV6-5
CDR3 protein: CASSYAGQRANYGYTF

J gene: TRBJ1-5
clone size: -
V gene: TRBV20-1
CDR3 protein: CSARELTGDQPQHF

J gene: TRBJ2-5
clone size: -
V gene: TRBV3-1
CDR3 protein: CASSRVRGRVKETQYF

J gene: TRBJ2-3
clone size: many
V gene: TRBV7-2
CDR3 protein: CASSPDRAQDTQYF

J gene: TRBJ2-5
clone size: few
V gene: TRBV6-6
CDR3 protein: CASSFQGSSQTQYF

J gene: TRBJ2-3
clone size: few
V gene: TRBV4-2
CDR3 protein: CASSHSIGTDTQYF

J gene: TRBJ2-7
clone size: -
V gene: TRBV6-6
CDR3 protein: CASSYVGLNEQYF

J gene: TRBJ1-4
clone size: -
V gene: TRBV6-2/TRBV6-3
CDR3 protein: CASSSEPTNEKLFF

J gene: TRBJ2-3
clone size: -
V gene: TRBV6-5
CDR3 protein: CASSYSGAENTQYF

J gene: TRBJ2-7
clone size: -
V gene: TRBV11-1
CDR3 protein: CASSSSTANSYEQYF

J gene: TRBJ2-1
clone size: -
V gene: TRBV24-1
CDR3 protein: CATSDSRSGGAYEQFF